The 13 T cell receptor beta chains below were found in one sample sequenced in a study of T cells in Graves' hyperthyroidism and ophthalmopathy. Researchers took RNA transcripts and amplified the TCR beta CDR3 regions from them. The primer set for the first-round RT-PCR of the TCR CDR3 was HTBI. TCRdb recomputed calls from the multiplex PCR reads with MiXCR, one row per CDR3 protein. This sample has around 99,000 distinct CDR3 sequences, with about 16% found just once. The sample taken for sequencing was blood. These receptors came from a woman aged 50 to 60 with Graves' hyperthyroidism.

This clonotype occurred many times. A read error may account for a junction end that differs from germline. This sequence joins TRBV20-1 and TRBJ2-7; D call uncertain. Germline CDR1 DFQATT, CDR2 SNEGSKA (reference sequence). The CDR3 contains 13 residues. CDR3 coding DNA: TGCAGTGCTGGAGAGCCGGGCAACTACGAGCAGTACTTC. Translation: CSAGEPGNYEQYF.

This clonotype was seen ten or more times. V gene TRBV3-1 combines with J gene TRBJ2-2; no clear D. Germline CDR1 and CDR2: LGHDT and YNNKEL (reference sequence). The V end was cut by 4 bases, the J end by 0 bases, with 12 bases between. The CDR3 runs to 16 residues. Here the CDR3 DNA reads TGTGCCAGCAGCCTTAGACGAGGATCGAACACCGGGGAGCTGTTTTTT. Its translation: CASSLRRGSNTGELFF. Full variable domain (missing parts from reference TRBV3-1 and TRBJ2-2): DTAVSQTPKYLVTQMGNDKSIKCEQNLGHDTMYWYKQDSKKFLKIMFSYNNKELIINETVPNRFSPKSPDKAHLNLHINSLELGDSAVYFCASSLRRGSNTGELFFGEGSRLTVL.

Many counts were recorded for this clonotype. The chain has TRBV3-1 and TRBJ1-1; 10 bases match TRBD1. The CDR3 is 15 residues long. Germline trimming cut 5 bases from V and 3 bases from J; bases unmatched to any gene: 6. Germline lookup yields CDR1 LGHDT and CDR2 YNNKEL (reference sequence). This CDR3 is CASSRQGAIDTEAFF. The CDR3, as DNA: TGTGCCAGCAGCAGACAGGGGGCAATCGACACTGAAGCTTTCTTT. The full variable domain, in which reference TRBV3-1 and TRBJ1-1 provide the parts outside the CDR3, is DTAVSQTPKYLVTQMGNDKSIKCEQNLGHDTMYWYKQDSKKFLKIMFSYNNKELIINETVPNRFSPKSPDKAHLNLHINSLELGDSAVYFCASSRQGAIDTEAFFGQGTRLTVV.

This clonotype was seen ten or more times. The rearrangement uses TRBV2 and TRBJ1-1; 7 bases agree with TRBD1. CDR3 length: 14 residues. Germline CDR1 SNHLY, CDR2 FYNNEI. J was trimmed by 6 bases and V by 7 bases; bases with no gene match: 11. The DNA for the CDR3 is TGTGCCAGCACCCCGACAGGGAATAAGGCTGAAGCTTTCTTT. The encoded protein is CASTPTGNKAEAFF.

This clonotype was picked up many times. The conserved final phenylalanine or tryptophan is absent from the CDR3, which likely points to a read error. The genes are TRBV28 and TRBJ2-7; 11 bases are a match to TRBD2. This CDR3 is built from 16 residues. Germline V gene data show CDR1 as MDHEN and CDR2 as SYDVKM. V gave up 2 bases and J gave up 4 bases; unmatched junction bases: 7. The CDR3 DNA follows: TGTGCCAGCAGTTTACCGGGGACTAGCGGCCCTTACGAGCAGTACGCC. This sequence encodes CASSLPGTSGPYEQYA.

This clonotype was recorded at least ten times. The chain links TRBV5-1 to TRBJ2-1; 8 bases align to TRBD1. V shed 2 bases and J 2 bases; nucleotides not matched to a gene: 3. The CDR3 extends over 15 amino acids. Germline-derived CDR1 and CDR2 are SGHRS and YFSETQ. The CDR3 sequence is CASSFGQGPYNEQFF. CDR3 nucleotide sequence: TGCGCCAGCAGCTTCGGACAGGGTCCCTACAATGAGCAGTTCTTC.

This clonotype was observed at least ten times. The chain employs TRBV27 and TRBJ2-7; 10 positions match TRBD1. Per germline, CDR1 MNHEY and CDR2 SMNVEV (reference sequence). With 3 bases clipped from V and 1 base from J, the junction kept 6 bases outside the gene matches. The CDR3 extends over 16 amino acids. CDR3 in DNA: TGTGCCAGCAGTTTCGAGGGACAGGGGTTATCCTACGAGCAGTACGTC. Its translation: CASSFEGQGLSYEQYV.

J is TRBJ2-5 and V is TRBV11-2, with 9 bases that match TRBD2. CDR1 SGHAT and CDR2 FQNNGV come from the germline V gene. V dropped 5 bases and J dropped 2; count of bases not matched to a gene: 9. CDR3 size: 16 residues. CDR3 sequence: CASSTPPAGGQETQYF. The CDR3 coding sequence is TGTGCCAGCAGCACACCCCCAGCGGGGGGTCAAGAGACCCAGTACTTC.

J is TRBJ2-1 and V is TRBV20-1, with 15 bases identical to TRBD2. Germline CDR1 and CDR2: DFQATT and SNEGSKA (reference sequence). V lost 3 bases and J lost 7; bases outside the gene matches: 7. This CDR3 region has 16 residues. CDR3 in amino acids: CSARGGLAGGVNEQFF. CDR3 sequence (DNA): TGCAGTGCTAGGGGGGGACTAGCGGGAGGAGTTAATGAGCAGTTCTTC.

This clonotype was counted ten times or more. The V and J genes are TRBV18 and TRBJ2-7; D call uncertain. The CDR3 has 11 amino acids. The V end lost 4 bases, the J end lost 6 bases, and 7 bases lay between the germline ends. Germline V gene sequence: CDR1 KGHSH, CDR2 LQKENI. CDR3 region: CASSLLVEQYF. CDR3 coding DNA: TGTGCCAGCTCACTACTGGTCGAGCAGTACTTC.

This clonotype has ten or more counts. V usage is TRBV11-2 and J usage is TRBJ2-3, with D unresolved. CDR1 SGHAT and CDR2 FQNNGV come from the germline V gene. Trimming shortened V by 5 bases and J by 5 bases, and 5 bases separated the two germline ends. This CDR3 contains 11 residues. The CDR3 sequence is CASSPKDTQYF. CDR3 nucleotides: TGTGCCAGCAGCCCCAAAGATACGCAGTATTTT.

This clonotype turned up a few times. V is TRBV3-1 and J is TRBJ2-7; D is uncertain. In germline, CDR1 is LGHDT, CDR2 YNNKEL (reference sequence). V was clipped by 1 base and J by 3 bases, with 4 bases between them. The CDR3 covers 12 residues. CDR3 DNA: TGTGCCAGCAGCCAAGGAGACTACGAGCAGTACTTC. It encodes CASSQGDYEQYF.

There are many counts of this clonotype. The chain uses TRBV30 and TRBJ2-1, with TRBD2 identical over 7 bases. CDR1 and CDR2 from the germline V gene are GTSNPN and SVGIG (reference sequence). V lost 2 bases, J lost 5 bases, and 6 bases stayed unmatched. The length of the CDR3 is 14 residues. The chain's CDR3 is CAWSNGLGDNEQFF. In DNA form, the CDR3 reads TGTGCCTGGAGTAATGGACTAGGGGACAATGAGCAGTTCTTC.